These 2 T cell receptor beta chains share one sample of origin, sequenced in a study of blood T cell repertoires in COVID-19. Using immunoSEQ multiplex PCR, the repertoire was profiled, and TCRdb retains in-frame clones only, with some absent. Counted here are 100,000 or so clones, roughly 80% occurring once; the ten biggest clones make up roughly 15%. Sequenced sample: peripheral blood. The receptors come from a woman older than 75 with acute or convalescent COVID-19.

The rearrangement links TRBV7-2 to TRBJ2-1, with D perhaps TRBD2 (5 bases). The CDR3 runs to 16 residues. Germline assignment: CDR1 SGHTA and CDR2 FQGNSA. V was cut by 5 bases and J by 9 bases, with 23 bases left in between. The CDR3 nucleotides are TGTGCCAGCAGCCTAGATGCACTAGAAGGGTCCGTTGAGCAGTTCTTC. Its protein is CASSLDALEGSVEQFF.

This clone was counted ten times or more. The chain recombines TRBV10-2 with TRBJ1-2, with D possibly matching TRBD1 (6 bases). The CDR3 runs to 15 residues. V shed 4 bases and J shed 6 bases, with 18 bases lying between them. Germline CDR1 and CDR2: WSHSY and SAAADI. This chain's CDR3 is CASSGTATSGDGYTF. CDR3 DNA sequence: TGCGCCAGCAGTGGGACGGCGACGTCAGGGGATGGCTACACCTTC.